The next 20 T cell receptor beta chains were all read from a single sample in a study of Graves' ophthalmopathy and Graves' hyperthyroidism. Amplification from RNA transcripts yielded the TCR beta CDR3 regions. Investigators did first-round RT-PCR with HTBI primers, then second-round multiplex PCR. MiXCR, run by TCRdb on the multiplex PCR reads, gives a single entry per CDR3 protein. The sample has about 640,000 distinct CDR3 sequences; just over 40% are singletons. The sequencing sample was made of peripheral blood. The receptors were gathered from an adult man with Graves' ophthalmopathy.

This clonotype has just a few counts. The rearrangement joins TRBV7-9 to TRBJ1-1; tentative D call: TRBD1 (5 bases). There are 16 residues in the CDR3. Trimming cost V 8 bases and J 3 bases, with 22 bases left between them. Germline V CDR1 and CDR2: SEHNR, FQNEAQ (reference sequence). The DNA of the CDR3 is TGTGCCAGCTCCTTACAGTCAGGGTCGGGCGACACTGAAGCTTTCTTT. Encoded protein: CASSLQSGSGDTEAFF.

The table lists this clonotype with many counts. CDR3 nucleotide sequence: TGTGCCAGTAGTAAAGGGGACTCGATGAAGTACGAGCAGTACTTC. Amino acid sequence: CASSKGDSMKYEQYF. This chain joins TRBV19 and TRBJ2-7, with D perhaps matching TRBD2 (6 bases). This CDR3 contains 15 residues. Per germline, CDR1 LNHDA and CDR2 SQIVND (reference sequence). V lost 4 bases to trimming and J lost 4 bases, with 17 bases between them.

This clonotype came up many times. This rearrangement joins TRBV24-1 to TRBJ2-5, with 9 bases matching TRBD2. V shed 5 bases and J 4 bases; nucleotides not matched to a gene: 7. The CDR3 extends over 15 amino acids. The germline V gene encodes CDR1 KGHDR and CDR2 SFDVKD. The CDR3 sequence is CATSAEREARETQYF. CDR3 nucleotide sequence: TGTGCCACCAGTGCCGAGCGGGAGGCGCGAGAGACCCAGTACTTC.

This clonotype was counted at least ten times. The chain combines TRBV19 with TRBJ1-5; 9 bases are a match to TRBD1. There are 16 residues in the CDR3. The J segment lost 2 bases and the V segment lost 6 bases, leaving 8 bases of the junction unmatched. The germline gives CDR1 LNHDA, CDR2 SQIVND (reference sequence). The CDR3 here is CASRITGGEGNQPQHF. The CDR3 bases are TGTGCCAGTAGGATTACAGGGGGCGAGGGCAATCAGCCCCAGCATTTT.

This chain uses TRBV9 with TRBJ2-7; 9 nucleotides align to TRBD2. This CDR3 region has 14 residues. Looked up from germline, CDR1 is SGDLS and CDR2 is YYNGEE. The J segment lost 7 bases and the V segment lost 1 base, leaving 6 bases of the junction unmatched. The DNA for the CDR3 is TGTGCCAGCAGCGTACGCGGGAGGGCTAATGAGCAGTACTTC. Encoded protein: CASSVRGRANEQYF.

The chain combines TRBV7-9 with TRBJ1-1, with D maybe TRBD1 (6 bases). The length of the CDR3 is 15 residues. In germline, CDR1 is SEHNR, CDR2 FQNEAQ (reference sequence). Trimming cost V 5 bases and J 1 base, with 14 bases left between them. CDR3 DNA sequence: TGTGCCAGCAGCCGCCCGGGGGCAGGGAACACTGAAGCTTTCTTT. It is translated as CASSRPGAGNTEAFF.

The chain carries TRBV2 and TRBJ2-1; D unclear. Trimming took 8 bases from V and 3 from J, leaving 5 bases between them. CDR3 length: 11 residues. The germline gives CDR1 SNHLY, CDR2 FYNNEI. CDR3 sequence: CASGNYNEQFF. The CDR3 coding sequence is TGTGCCAGCGGAAACTACAATGAGCAGTTCTTC.

This clonotype showed up just a few times. The rearrangement uses TRBV20-1 and TRBJ2-7; maybe TRBD2 (6 bases). The V end lost 0 bases, the J end lost 0 bases, and 12 bases lay between the germline ends. Germline-derived CDR1 and CDR2 are DFQATT and SNEGSKA (reference sequence). The CDR3 is made up of 15 amino acids. The CDR3 region is CSARELRGDSYEQYF. Written as DNA, the CDR3 is TGCAGTGCTAGAGAGTTGCGGGGAGACTCCTACGAGCAGTACTTC.

This clonotype was detected ten times or more. The chain links TRBV14 to TRBJ2-2, with D possibly TRBD1 on 5 matching bases. The CDR3 length is 13 residues. Germline CDR1 SGHDN, CDR2 FVKESK. With 6 bases removed from V and 6 bases from J, the gap between germline ends came to 11 bases. The CDR3 here is CASSSRVAGELFF. CDR3 DNA: TGTGCCAGCAGTAGCAGGGTAGCCGGGGAGCTGTTTTTT.

The table lists this clonotype with many counts. Here the CDR3 reads CASSYVFGTHEQYF. DNA for the CDR3: TGTGCCAGCAGTTACGTCTTTGGGACCCACGAGCAGTACTTC. The chain links TRBV6-5 to TRBJ2-7; perhaps D is TRBD1 or TRBD2 (5 bases each). V lost 2 bases and J 5 bases, leaving 13 bases between the germline ends. This CDR3 is 14 amino acids long. Germline CDR1 reads MNHEY; CDR2 reads SVGAGI.

This clonotype was recorded at least ten times. This chain uses TRBV24-1 with TRBJ1-2; TRBD1 might be the D (6 bases). The CDR3 is 16 amino acids. Per the germline V gene, CDR1 is KGHDR and CDR2 is SFDVKD. Trimming pared 1 base from V and 2 bases from J, leaving 13 bases between. Written as DNA, the CDR3 is TGTGCCACCAGTGATTTCCAGGGGCCCGTCAACTATGGCTACACCTTC. Translating it yields CATSDFQGPVNYGYTF.

This clonotype came up a few times. Being one base from a much bigger clone, this may be a read error. J is TRBJ2-7 and V is TRBV29-1, with a possible D match to TRBD1 (6 bases). Trimming removed 6 bases at V and 8 bases at J, with 20 bases between. Germline V gives CDR1 SQVTM, CDR2 ANQGSEA. The CDR3 has 13 residues. In nucleotides, the CDR3 is TGCAGCGTCAAAAAAACGGTGGGGGCTAAGCAGTACTTC. This translates into CSVKKTVGAKQYF.

Of note for this clonotype: Relative to the germline gene, one junction end is altered; a read error may explain this. This chain connects TRBV5-1 to TRBJ2-5, with 8 positions matching TRBD1. This CDR3 has 16 residues. In germline, CDR1 is SGHRS, CDR2 YFSETQ. CDR3 DNA: TGCGCCAGCAGCCCCGTTTCGACAGGGGCACAAGAGGCCCAGTACTTC. As protein: CASSPVSTGAQEAQYF. The full variable domain, rest sourced from reference TRBV5-1 and TRBJ2-5, is KAGVTQTPRYLIKTRGQQVTLSCSPISGHRSVSWYQQTPGQGLQFLFEYFSETQRNKGNFPGRFSGRQFSNSRSEMNVSTLELGDSALYLCASSPVSTGAQEAQYFGPGTRLLVL.

The chain carries TRBV11-3 and TRBJ2-5, with D perhaps TRBD2 (5 bases). Germline loops: CDR1 SGHNT, CDR2 YENEEA. V was shortened by 2 bases and J by 5 bases, with 12 bases between the two germline ends. The CDR3 is 14 amino acids. The CDR3 loop reads CASSLWAGGETQYF. DNA for the CDR3: TGTGCCAGCAGCTTATGGGCTGGCGGGGAGACCCAGTACTTC.

This clonotype turned up a few times. The chain carries TRBV11-1 and TRBJ1-3; D is ambiguous. The germline V gene encodes CDR1 SGHAT and CDR2 FQDESV (reference sequence). The CDR3 consists of 13 residues. Trimming took off 6 bases at V and 4 bases at J, with 10 bases between the two ends. CDR3 sequence: CASREGPGNTIYF. The CDR3 coding sequence is TGTGCCAGCAGAGAGGGCCCCGGAAACACCATATATTTT.

This clonotype has only one observation. V usage is TRBV20-1 and J usage is TRBJ1-6, with a tentative D call TRBD1 (6 bases). CDR1 DFQATT and CDR2 SNEGSKA come from the germline V gene (reference sequence). Between the trimmed V and J ends, which lost 6 bases and 6 bases, there was a span of 18 bases. CDR3 length equals 15 residues. The DNA of the CDR3 is TGCAGTGCCAAAAGGGGGGGCGGACGTAATTCACCCCTCCACTTT. Its translation is CSAKRGGGRNSPLHF.

On this clonotype itself: A clone one base away is much larger, so this may be a read error. This sequence joins TRBV9 and TRBJ1-4, with D unclear. Germline CDR1 is SGDLS and CDR2 is YYNGEE. The CDR3 contains 16 residues. The CDR3 reads CASSLRPAATNEKLLF. CDR3 DNA: TGTGCCAGCAGCCTCCGTCCGGCAGCAACTAATGAAAAACTGCTTTTT.

The J gene is TRBJ1-3, the V gene TRBV7-9; maybe TRBD1 (6 bases). CDR1 and CDR2 from the germline V gene are SEHNR and FQNEAQ (reference sequence). Trimming shortened V by 5 bases and J by 4 bases, and 12 bases separated the two germline ends. This CDR3 comprises 14 residues. CDR3 sequence (DNA): TGTGCCAGCAGCCACAGGGCAGCAGGAAACACCATATATTTT. This encodes CASSHRAAGNTIYF.

As concerns this clonotype: A much larger clone is a single base away; this may be a read error. V gene TRBV20-1 combines with J gene TRBJ1-4; D is ambiguous. CDR1 and CDR2 from the germline V gene are DFQATT and SNEGSKA (reference sequence). CDR3 length equals 12 residues. Trimming removed 3 bases at V and 10 bases at J, with 12 bases between. DNA of the CDR3: TGCAGTGCTAGGCCGGTTTTCGGAAAACTGTTTTTT. This sequence encodes CSARPVFGKLFF.

This clonotype was recorded a few times. The J gene is TRBJ2-5, the V gene TRBV7-9; D is tentatively TRBD1 or TRBD2 (6 bases each). Germline CDR1 reads SEHNR; CDR2 reads FQNEAQ (reference sequence). With 5 bases removed from V and 4 bases from J, the gap between germline ends came to 14 bases. The CDR3 runs 14 residues. The CDR3 DNA reads TGTGCCAGCAGCAGGGGGGACGGCGGAGAGACCCAGTACTTC. Encoded protein: CASSRGDGGETQYF.